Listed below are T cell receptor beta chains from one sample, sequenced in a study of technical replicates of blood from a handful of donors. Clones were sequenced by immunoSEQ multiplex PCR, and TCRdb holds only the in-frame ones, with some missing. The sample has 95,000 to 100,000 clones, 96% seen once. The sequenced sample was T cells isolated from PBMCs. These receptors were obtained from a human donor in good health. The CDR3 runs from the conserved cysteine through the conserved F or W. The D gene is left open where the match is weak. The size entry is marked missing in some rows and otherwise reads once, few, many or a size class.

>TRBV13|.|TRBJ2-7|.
TGTGCCAGCAGCTTAGTGACAGGGAGGTCCTACGAGCAGTACTTC
CASSLVTGRSYEQYF
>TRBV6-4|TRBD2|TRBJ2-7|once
TGTGCCAGCAGTGAGGTAGCGGGGGCTTCCTCCTACGAGCAGTACTTC
CASSEVAGASSYEQYF
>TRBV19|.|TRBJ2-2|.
TGTGCCAGTACAATTTCAGCGGGCTTGGGGGGCACCGGGGAGCTGTTTTTT
CASTISAGLGGTGELFF
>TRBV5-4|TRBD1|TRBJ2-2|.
TGTGCCAGCAGTCGGGGACAGGGGGAGGGCACCGGGGAGCTGTTTTTT
CASSRGQGEGTGELFF
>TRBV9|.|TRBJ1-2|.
TGTGCCAGCAGCGGTGAACAGGGACCCCTCTATGGCTACACCTTC
CASSGEQGPLYGYTF
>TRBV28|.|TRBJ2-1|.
TGTGCCAGCAGTTTAACCTTGACAACGTACAATGAGCAGTTCTTC
CASSLTLTTYNEQFF
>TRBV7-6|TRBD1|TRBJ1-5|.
TGTGCCAGCAGCTTAGAGACAGGGGGGAATCAGCCCCAGCATTTT
CASSLETGGNQPQHF
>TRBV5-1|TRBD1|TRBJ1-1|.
TGCGCCAGCAGCACCGGGACAGGGGGCTTCTTTGGGGGGAACACTGAAGCTTTCTTT
CASSTGTGGFFGGNTEAFF
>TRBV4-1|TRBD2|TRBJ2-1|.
TGCGCCAGCAGCCAAGTGGTCATGGGGGAGGGCCATGAGCAGTTCTTC
CASSQVVMGEGHEQFF
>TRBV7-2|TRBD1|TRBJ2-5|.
TGTGCCAGCAGCTTAGCTCGAGGCAGGGGGAACCAAGAGACCCAGTACTTC
CASSLARGRGNQETQYF
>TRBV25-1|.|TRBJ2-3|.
TGTGCCAGCAGCCTTTATTTAGATACGCAGTATTTT
CASSLYLDTQYF
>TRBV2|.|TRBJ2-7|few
TGTGCCAGCAGTGAAGCCGTCTACGAGCAGTACTTC
CASSEAVYEQYF
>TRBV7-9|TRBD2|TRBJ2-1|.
TGTGCCAGCAGCGCCGTAGCGGGTAACAATGAGCAGTTCTTC
CASSAVAGNNEQFF
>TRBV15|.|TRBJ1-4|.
TGTGCCACCAGCAGTATCCACACCGCAACTAATGAAAAACTGTTTTTT
CATSSIHTATNEKLFF
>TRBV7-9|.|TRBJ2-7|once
TGTGCCAGCAGCTCAGACACCTACGAGCAGTACTTC
CASSSDTYEQYF
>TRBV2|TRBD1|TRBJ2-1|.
TGTGCCCGAGGGGACAGCTCCCTTGAGTTCTTC
CARGDSSLEFF
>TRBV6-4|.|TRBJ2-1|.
TGTGCCAGCAGTGTAGAGGTCTCGGGGGAGCAGTTCTTC
CASSVEVSGEQFF
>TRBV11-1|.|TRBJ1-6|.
TGTGCCAGCAGCTTAGGGTACCGGTCACCCCTCCACTTT
CASSLGYRSPLHF
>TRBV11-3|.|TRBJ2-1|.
TGTGCCAGCAGCTGGTGGGGGCACGACTACAATGAGCAGTTCTTC
CASSWWGHDYNEQFF
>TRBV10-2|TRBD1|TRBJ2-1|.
TGCGCCAGCGGAAACAGGGGATACAATGAGCAGTTCTTC
CASGNRGYNEQFF
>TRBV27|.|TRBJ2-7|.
TGTGCCAGCAGTACCCGCAGGGTACCCTACGAGCAGTACTTC
CASSTRRVPYEQYF
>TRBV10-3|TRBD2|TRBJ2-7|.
TGTGCCATCCTGCGGGAGGGAGTTTCCGAGCAGTACTTC
CAILREGVSEQYF
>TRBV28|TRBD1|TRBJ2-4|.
TGTGCCAGCTCAACGATGGACAGGGATACCAAAAACATTCAGTACTTC
CASSTMDRDTKNIQYF
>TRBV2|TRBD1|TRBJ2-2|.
TGTGCCAGCAGTTACCCCCGGGACAGGGCGAACACCGGGGAGCTGTTTTTT
CASSYPRDRANTGELFF
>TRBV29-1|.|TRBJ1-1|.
TGCAGCGTATCAGGGTTTGGCACTGAAGCTTTCTTT
CSVSGFGTEAFF
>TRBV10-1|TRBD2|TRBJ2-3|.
TGCGCCAGCAGTGATACGGGGGGGAACACCTGGGGCCTAAGGGATACGCAGTATTTT
CASSDTGGNTWGLRDTQYF
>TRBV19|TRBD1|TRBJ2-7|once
TGTGCCAGTACTACCCAAAGGACAGGGGGCTTCAGCGAGCAGTACTTC
CASTTQRTGGFSEQYF
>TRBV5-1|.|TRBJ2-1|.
TGCGCCAGCAGCCAAGGACAGCTTTACAATGAGCAGTTCTTC
CASSQGQLYNEQFF
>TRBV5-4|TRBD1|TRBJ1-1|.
TGTGCCAGCAGGACAGGGGCTATGAACACTGAAGCTTTCTTT
CASRTGAMNTEAFF
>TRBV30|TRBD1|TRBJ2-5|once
TGTGCCTGGAGTCTCGGACAGGACAGAAAAGAGACCCAGTACTTC
CAWSLGQDRKETQYF
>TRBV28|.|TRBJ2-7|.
TGTGCCAGCAGTCCCGACTTCGGACAGCAGTCTCCCTACGAGCAGTACTTC
CASSPDFGQQSPYEQYF
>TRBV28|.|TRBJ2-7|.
TGTGCCAGCAGCTCTCCCTCAACAGGGTTTCTCTACGAGCAGTACTTC
CASSSPSTGFLYEQYF
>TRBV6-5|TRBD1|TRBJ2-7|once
TGTGCCAGCAGTTATACGGACAGGGGGTCCTACGAGCAGTACTTC
CASSYTDRGSYEQYF
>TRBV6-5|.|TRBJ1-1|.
TGTGCCAGCAGTCGATCCACCGGGACACCTAAAGCTTTCTTT
CASSRSTGTPKAFF
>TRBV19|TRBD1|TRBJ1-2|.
TGTGCCAGTAGTATAGGTACAGGGGGTCTCTGGGGCTACACCTTC
CASSIGTGGLWGYTF
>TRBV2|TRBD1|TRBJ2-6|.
TGTGCCAGCAGTGGACAGGGGAGCTCTGGGGCCAACGTCCTGACTTTC
CASSGQGSSGANVLTF
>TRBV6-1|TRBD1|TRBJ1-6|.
TGTGCCAGCAGGACAGGGGGCGTAGAAAATTCACCCCTCCACTTT
CASRTGGVENSPLHF
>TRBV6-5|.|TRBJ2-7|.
TGTGCCAGCAGTGTCGCGCAACAGCCCTACGTGGAGCAGTACTTC
CASSVAQQPYVEQYF
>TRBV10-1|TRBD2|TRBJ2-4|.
TGCGCCAGCAGTGAGTCTCTTCTAGCGGGAGTTGTTCAGTACTTC
CASSESLLAGVVQYF
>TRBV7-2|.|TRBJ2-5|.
TGTGCCAGCAGCTTAGGTCTAACTCAAGAGACCCAGTACTTC
CASSLGLTQETQYF
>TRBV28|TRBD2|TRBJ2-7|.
TGTGCCATATATAGCGGGAGGGCTGGCGAGCAGTACTTC
CAIYSGRAGEQYF
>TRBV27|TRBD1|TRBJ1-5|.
TGTGCCAGCTCCGGGAGGGGGCCAAGCAATCAGCCCCAGCATTTT
CASSGRGPSNQPQHF
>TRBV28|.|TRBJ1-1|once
TGTGCCAGCAGCAATACTCGCGAAGCTTTCTTT
CASSNTREAFF